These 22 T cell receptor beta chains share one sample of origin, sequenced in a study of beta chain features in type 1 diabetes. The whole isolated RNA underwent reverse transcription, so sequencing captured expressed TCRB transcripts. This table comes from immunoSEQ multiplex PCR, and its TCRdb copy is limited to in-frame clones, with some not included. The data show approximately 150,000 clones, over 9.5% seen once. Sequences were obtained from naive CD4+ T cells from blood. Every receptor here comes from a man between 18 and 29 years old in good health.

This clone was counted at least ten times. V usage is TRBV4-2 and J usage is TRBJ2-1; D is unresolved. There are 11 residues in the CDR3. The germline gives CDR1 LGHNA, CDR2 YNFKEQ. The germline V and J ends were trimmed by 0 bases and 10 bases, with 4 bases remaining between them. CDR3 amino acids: CASSQDREQFF. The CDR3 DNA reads TGTGCCAGCAGCCAAGATCGGGAGCAGTTCTTC.

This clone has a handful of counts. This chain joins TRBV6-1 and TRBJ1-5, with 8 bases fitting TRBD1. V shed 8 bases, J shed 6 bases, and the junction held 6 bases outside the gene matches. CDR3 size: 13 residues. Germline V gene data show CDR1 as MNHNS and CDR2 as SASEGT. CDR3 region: CASEGTGFQPQHF. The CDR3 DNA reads TGTGCCAGCGAAGGGACAGGATTTCAGCCCCAGCATTTT.

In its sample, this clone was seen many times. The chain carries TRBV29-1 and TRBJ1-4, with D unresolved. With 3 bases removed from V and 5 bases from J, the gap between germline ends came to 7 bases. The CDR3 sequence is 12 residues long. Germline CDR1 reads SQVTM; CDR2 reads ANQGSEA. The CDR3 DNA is TGCAGCGTTGATGGGCCGAATGAAAAACTGTTTTTT. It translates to CSVDGPNEKLFF.

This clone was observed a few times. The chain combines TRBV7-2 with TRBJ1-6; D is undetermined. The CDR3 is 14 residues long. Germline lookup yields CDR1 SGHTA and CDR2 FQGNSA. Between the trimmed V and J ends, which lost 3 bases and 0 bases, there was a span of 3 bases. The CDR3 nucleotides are TGTGCCAGCAGCTTCTCCTCCTATAATTCACCCCTCCACTTT. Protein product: CASSFSSYNSPLHF.

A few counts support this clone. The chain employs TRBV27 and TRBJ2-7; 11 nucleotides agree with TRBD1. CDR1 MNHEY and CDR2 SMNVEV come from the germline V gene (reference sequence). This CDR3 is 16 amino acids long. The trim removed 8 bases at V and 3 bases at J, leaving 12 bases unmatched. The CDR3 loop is CASRIHAGTGGYEQYF. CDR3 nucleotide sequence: TGTGCCAGCCGTATACATGCCGGGACAGGGGGCTACGAGCAGTACTTC.

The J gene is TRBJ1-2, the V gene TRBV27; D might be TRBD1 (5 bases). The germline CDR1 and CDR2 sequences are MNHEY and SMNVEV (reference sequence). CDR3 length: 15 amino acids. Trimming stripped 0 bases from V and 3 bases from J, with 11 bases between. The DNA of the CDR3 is TGTGCCAGCAGTTTATCAGGGGTGAGAGACTATGGCTACACCTTC. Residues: CASSLSGVRDYGYTF.

As DNA, the CDR3 is TGTGCCAGCTCACCCCAAACCGGGACAGAGTCCTACAATGAGCAGTTCTTC. Its protein is CASSPQTGTESYNEQFF. This chain joins TRBV18 and TRBJ2-1, with 7 bases identical to TRBD1. This CDR3 is built from 17 residues. Germline CDR1 and CDR2: KGHSH and LQKENI. The ends lost 3 bases at V and 1 base at J; junction bases unmatched: 9.

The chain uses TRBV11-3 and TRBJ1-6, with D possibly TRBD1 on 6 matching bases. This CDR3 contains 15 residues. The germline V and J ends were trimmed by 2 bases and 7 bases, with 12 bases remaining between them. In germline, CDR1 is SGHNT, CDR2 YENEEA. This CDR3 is CASSLPGHWNSPLHF. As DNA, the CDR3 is TGTGCCAGCAGCTTACCGGGACATTGGAATTCACCCCTCCACTTT.

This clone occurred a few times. CDR3 bases: TGTGCCAGCAGCCAAGGGATCCTAGGCTATGGCTACACCTTC. It yields the protein CASSQGILGYGYTF. The chain joins TRBV14 to TRBJ1-2, with unresolved D. The CDR3 runs to 14 residues. The germline CDR1 and CDR2 sequences are SGHDN and FVKESK. V was pared by 1 base and J by 4 bases, with 10 bases between.

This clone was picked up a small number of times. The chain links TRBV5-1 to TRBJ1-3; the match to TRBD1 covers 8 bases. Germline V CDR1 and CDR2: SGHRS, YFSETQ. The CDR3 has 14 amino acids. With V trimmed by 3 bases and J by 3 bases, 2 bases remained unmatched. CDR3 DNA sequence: TGCGCCAGCAGCTCAGGGGGCAGTGGAAACACCATATATTTT. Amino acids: CASSSGGSGNTIYF. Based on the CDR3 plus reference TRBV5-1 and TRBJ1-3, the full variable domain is KAGVTQTPRYLIKTRGQQVTLSCSPISGHRSVSWYQQTPGQGLQFLFEYFSETQRNKGNFPGRFSGRQFSNSRSEMNVSTLELGDSALYLCASSSGGSGNTIYFGEGSWLTVV.

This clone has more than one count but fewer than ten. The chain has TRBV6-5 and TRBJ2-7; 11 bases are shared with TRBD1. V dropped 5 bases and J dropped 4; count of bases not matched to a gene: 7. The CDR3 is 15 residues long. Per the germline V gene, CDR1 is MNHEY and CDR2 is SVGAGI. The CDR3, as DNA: TGTGCCAGCAGTCCGTGGACAGGGGGCAATTACGAGCAGTACTTC. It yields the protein CASSPWTGGNYEQYF.

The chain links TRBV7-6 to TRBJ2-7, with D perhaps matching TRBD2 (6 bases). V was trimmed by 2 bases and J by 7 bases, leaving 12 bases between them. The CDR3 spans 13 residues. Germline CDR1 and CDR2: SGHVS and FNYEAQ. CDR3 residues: CASSLWRGREQYF. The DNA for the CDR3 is TGTGCCAGCAGCTTATGGAGGGGTAGGGAGCAGTACTTC.

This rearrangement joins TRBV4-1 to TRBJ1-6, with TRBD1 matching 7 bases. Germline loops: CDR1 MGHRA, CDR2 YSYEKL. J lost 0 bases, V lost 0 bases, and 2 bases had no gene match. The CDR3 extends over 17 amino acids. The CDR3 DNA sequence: TGCGCCAGCAGCCAAGAACAGGGGAGCTCCTATAATTCACCCCTCCACTTT. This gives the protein CASSQEQGSSYNSPLHF.

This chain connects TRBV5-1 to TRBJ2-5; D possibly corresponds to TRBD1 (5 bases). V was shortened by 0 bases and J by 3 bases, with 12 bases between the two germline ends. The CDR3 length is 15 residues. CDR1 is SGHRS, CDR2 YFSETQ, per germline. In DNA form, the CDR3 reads TGCGCCAGCAGCTTGGGGAATATAGGGGAAGAGACCCAGTACTTC. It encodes CASSLGNIGEETQYF.

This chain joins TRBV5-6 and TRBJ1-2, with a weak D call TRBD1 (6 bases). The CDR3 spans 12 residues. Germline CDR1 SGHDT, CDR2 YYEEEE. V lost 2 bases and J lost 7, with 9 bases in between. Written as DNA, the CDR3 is TGTGCCAGCAGCTTAGGGGGGGTTGGCTACACCTTC. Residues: CASSLGGVGYTF.

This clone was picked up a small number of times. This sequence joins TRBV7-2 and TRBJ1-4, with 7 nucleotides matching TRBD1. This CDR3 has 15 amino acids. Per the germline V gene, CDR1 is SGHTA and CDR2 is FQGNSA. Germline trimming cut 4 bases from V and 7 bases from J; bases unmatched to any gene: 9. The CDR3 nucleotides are TGTGCCAGCAGCTCTACCGGGACAGCACTTGAAAAACTGTTTTTT. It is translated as CASSSTGTALEKLFF.

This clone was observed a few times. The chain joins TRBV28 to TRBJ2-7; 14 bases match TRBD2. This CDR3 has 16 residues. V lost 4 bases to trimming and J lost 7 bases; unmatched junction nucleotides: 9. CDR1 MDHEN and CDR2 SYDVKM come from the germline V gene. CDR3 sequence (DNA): TGTGCCAGCAGTTCACCGGGACTAGCGGGGGCAGGGGAGCAGTACTTC. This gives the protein CASSSPGLAGAGEQYF.

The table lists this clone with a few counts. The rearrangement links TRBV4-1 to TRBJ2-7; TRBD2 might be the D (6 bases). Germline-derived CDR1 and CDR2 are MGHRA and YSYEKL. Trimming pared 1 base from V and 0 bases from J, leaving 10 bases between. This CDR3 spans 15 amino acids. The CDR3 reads CASSQAGLPSYEQYF. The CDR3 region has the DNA TGCGCCAGCAGCCAAGCGGGACTGCCCTCCTACGAGCAGTACTTC.

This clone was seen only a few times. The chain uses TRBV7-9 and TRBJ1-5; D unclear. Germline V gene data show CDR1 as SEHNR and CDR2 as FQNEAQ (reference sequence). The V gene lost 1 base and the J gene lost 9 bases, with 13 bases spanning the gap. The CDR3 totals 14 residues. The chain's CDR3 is CASSLVGEPGPQHF. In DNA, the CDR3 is TGTGCCAGCAGCTTAGTCGGGGAGCCGGGGCCCCAGCATTTT.

CDR3 nucleotides: TGTGCCAGCACCCGGACAGCAGTCTACGAGCAGTACTTC. Residues: CASTRTAVYEQYF. The chain is built from TRBV5-4 and TRBJ2-7; D might be TRBD1 (6 bases). CDR1 is SGHNT and CDR2 is YYREEE in the germline V gene (reference sequence). The CDR3 is 13 amino acids. V was pared by 6 bases and J by 3 bases, with 13 bases between.

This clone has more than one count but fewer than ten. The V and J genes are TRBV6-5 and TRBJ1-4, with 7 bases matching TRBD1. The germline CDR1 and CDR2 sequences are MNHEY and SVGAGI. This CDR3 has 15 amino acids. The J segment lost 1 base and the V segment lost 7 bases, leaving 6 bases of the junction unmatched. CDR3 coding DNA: TGTGCCAGCACCCAAGGGGACAGAACTAATGAAAAACTGTTTTTT. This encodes CASTQGDRTNEKLFF.

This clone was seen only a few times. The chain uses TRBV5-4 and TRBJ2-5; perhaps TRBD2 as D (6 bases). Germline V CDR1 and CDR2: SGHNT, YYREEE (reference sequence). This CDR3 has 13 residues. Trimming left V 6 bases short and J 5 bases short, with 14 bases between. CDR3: CASNLWRAETQYF. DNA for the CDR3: TGTGCCAGCAATCTGTGGAGGGCTGAGACCCAGTACTTC.